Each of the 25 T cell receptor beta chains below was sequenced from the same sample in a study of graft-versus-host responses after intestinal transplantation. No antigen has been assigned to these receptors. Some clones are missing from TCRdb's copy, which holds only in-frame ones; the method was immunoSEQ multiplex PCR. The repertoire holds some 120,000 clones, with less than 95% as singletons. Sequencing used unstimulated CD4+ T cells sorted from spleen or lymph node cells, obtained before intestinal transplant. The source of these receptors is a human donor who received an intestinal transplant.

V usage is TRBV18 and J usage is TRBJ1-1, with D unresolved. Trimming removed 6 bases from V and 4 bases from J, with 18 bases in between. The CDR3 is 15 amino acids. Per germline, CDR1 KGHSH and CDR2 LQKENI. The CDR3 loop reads CASSLSGGRVTEAFF. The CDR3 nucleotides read TGTGCCAGCTCCCTAAGCGGAGGGCGGGTCACTGAAGCTTTCTTT.

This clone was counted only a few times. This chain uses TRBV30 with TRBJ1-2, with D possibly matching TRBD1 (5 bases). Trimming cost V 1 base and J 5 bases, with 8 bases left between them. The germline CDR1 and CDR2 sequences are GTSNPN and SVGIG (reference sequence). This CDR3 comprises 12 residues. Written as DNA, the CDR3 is TGTGCCTGGAGTGACAGGTTGTATGGCTACACCTTC. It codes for CAWSDRLYGYTF.

DNA of the CDR3: TGTGCCTGGAGTTTAGGGGTCACCAATAGCGAGCAGTACTTC. Residues: CAWSLGVTNSEQYF. The rearrangement links TRBV30 to TRBJ2-7, with a possible D match to TRBD1 (5 bases). This CDR3 spans 14 amino acids. Between the trimmed V and J ends, which lost 2 bases and 6 bases, there was a span of 17 bases. Germline V gene sequence: CDR1 GTSNPN, CDR2 SVGIG (reference sequence). Complete variable domain (other parts from reference TRBV30 and TRBJ2-7): SQTIHQWPATLVQPVGSPLSLECTVEGTSNPNLYWYRQAAGRGLQLLFYSVGIGQISSEVPQNLSASRPQDRQFILSSKKLLLSDSGFYLCAWSLGVTNSEQYFGPGTRLTVT.

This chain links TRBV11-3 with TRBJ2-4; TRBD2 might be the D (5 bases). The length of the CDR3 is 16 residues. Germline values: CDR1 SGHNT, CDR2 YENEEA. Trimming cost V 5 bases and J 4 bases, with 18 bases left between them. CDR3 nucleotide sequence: TGTGCCAGCAGCCGCCATGACATCTCGGGGAAAAACATTCAGTACTTC. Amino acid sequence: CASSRHDISGKNIQYF. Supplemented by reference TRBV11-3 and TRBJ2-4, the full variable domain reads EAGVVQSPRYKIIEKKQPVAFWCNPISGHNTLYWYLQNLGQGPELLIRYENEEAVDDSQLPKDRFSAERLKGVDSTLKIQPAELGDSAVYLCASSRHDISGKNIQYFGAGTRLSVL.

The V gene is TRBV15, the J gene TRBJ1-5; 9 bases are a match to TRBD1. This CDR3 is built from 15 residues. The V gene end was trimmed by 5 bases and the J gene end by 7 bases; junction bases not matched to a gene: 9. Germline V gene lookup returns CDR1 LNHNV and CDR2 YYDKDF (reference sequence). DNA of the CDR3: TGTGCCACCAGCGTGGAACAGGGGGCTAAACAGCCCCAGCATTTT. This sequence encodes CATSVEQGAKQPQHF.

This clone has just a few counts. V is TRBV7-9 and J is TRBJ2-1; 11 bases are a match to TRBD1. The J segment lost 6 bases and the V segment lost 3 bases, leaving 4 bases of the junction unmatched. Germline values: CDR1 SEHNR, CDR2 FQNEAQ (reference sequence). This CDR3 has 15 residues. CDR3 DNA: TGTGCCAGCAGCTTTGGACAGGGGGCTATCAATGAGCAGTTCTTC. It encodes CASSFGQGAINEQFF. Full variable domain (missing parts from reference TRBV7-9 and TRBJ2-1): DTGVSQNPRHKITKRGQNVTFRCDPISEHNRLYWYRQTLGQGPEFLTYFQNEAQLEKSRLLSDRFSAERPKGSFSTLEIQRTEQGDSAMYLCASSFGQGAINEQFFGPGTRLTVL.

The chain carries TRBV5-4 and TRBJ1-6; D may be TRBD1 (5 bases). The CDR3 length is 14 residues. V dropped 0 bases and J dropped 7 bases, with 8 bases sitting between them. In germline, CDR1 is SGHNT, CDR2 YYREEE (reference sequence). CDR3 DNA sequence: TGTGCCAGCAGCTTGGGACAGAGCAATTCACCCCTCCACTTT. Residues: CASSLGQSNSPLHF.

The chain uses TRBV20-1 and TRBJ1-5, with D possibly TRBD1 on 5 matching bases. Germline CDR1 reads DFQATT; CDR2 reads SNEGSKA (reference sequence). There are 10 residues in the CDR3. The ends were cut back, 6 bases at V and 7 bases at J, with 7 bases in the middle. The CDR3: CSAGEQPQHF. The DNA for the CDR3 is TGCAGTGCAGGGGAACAGCCCCAGCATTTT.

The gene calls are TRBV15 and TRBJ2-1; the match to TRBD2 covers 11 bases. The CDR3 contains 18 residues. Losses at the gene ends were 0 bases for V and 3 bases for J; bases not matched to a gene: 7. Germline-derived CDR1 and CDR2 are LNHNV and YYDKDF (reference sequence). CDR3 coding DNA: TGTGCCACCAGCAGAGACCGTCCCGGGACTAGCGGCTACAATGAGCAGTTCTTC. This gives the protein CATSRDRPGTSGYNEQFF.

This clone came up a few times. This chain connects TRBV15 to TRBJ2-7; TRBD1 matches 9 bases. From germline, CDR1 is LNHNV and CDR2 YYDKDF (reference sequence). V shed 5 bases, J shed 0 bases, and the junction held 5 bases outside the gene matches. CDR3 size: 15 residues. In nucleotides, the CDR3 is TGTGCCACCAGCCGACGGACAGGGGCCTCCTACGAGCAGTACTTC. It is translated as CATSRRTGASYEQYF.

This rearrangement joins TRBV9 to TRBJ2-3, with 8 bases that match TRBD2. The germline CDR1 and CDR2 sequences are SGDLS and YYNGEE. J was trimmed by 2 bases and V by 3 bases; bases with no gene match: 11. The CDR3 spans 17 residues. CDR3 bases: TGTGCCAGCAGCGCCCCCCGAAGCGGGGGTTCCACAGATACGCAGTATTTT. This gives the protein CASSAPRSGGSTDTQYF.

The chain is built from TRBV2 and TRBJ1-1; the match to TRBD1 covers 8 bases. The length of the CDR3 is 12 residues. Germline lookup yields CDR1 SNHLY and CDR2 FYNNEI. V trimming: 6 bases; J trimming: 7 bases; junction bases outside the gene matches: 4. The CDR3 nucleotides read TGTGCCAGCAGGCAGGGGGCGAGTGAAGCTTTCTTT. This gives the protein CASRQGASEAFF.

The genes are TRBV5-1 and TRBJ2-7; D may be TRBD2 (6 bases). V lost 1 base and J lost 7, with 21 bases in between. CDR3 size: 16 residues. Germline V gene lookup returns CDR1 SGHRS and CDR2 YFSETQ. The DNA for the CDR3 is TGCGCCAGCAGCTTGCGATCCGCGGGTGATCGGGGGGAGCAGTACTTC. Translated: CASSLRSAGDRGEQYF.

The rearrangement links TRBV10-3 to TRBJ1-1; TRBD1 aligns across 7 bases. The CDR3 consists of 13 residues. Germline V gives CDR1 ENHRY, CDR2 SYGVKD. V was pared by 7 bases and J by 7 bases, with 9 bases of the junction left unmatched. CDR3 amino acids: CAITLNGDSEAFF. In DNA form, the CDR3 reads TGTGCCATCACCCTAAACGGGGACAGTGAAGCTTTCTTT.

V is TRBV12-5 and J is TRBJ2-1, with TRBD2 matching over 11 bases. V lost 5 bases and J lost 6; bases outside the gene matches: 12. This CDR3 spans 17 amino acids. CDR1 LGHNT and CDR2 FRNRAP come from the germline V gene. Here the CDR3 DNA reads TGTGCTAGTGGTCCTACCTCGGGACTAGCGGATACCAATGAGCAGTTCTTC. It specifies CASGPTSGLADTNEQFF. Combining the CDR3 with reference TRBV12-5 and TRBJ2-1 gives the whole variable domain DARVTQTPRHKVTEMGQEVTMRCQPILGHNTVFWYRQTMMQGLELLAYFRNRAPLDDSGMPKDRFSAEMPDATLATLKIQPSEPRDSAVYFCASGPTSGLADTNEQFFGPGTRLTVL.

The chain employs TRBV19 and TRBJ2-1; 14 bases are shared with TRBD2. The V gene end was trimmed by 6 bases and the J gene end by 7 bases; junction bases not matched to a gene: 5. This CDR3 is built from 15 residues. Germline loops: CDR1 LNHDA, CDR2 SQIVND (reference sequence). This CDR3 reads CASRVTSGRGNEQFF. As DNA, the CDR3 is TGTGCCAGTAGGGTGACTAGCGGGAGGGGTAATGAGCAGTTCTTC.

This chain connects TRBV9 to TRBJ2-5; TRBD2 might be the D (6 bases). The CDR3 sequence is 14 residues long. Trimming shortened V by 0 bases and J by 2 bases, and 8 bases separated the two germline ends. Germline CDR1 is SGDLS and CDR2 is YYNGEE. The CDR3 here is CASSVGGGQETQYF. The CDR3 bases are TGTGCCAGCAGCGTAGGTGGAGGGCAAGAGACCCAGTACTTC. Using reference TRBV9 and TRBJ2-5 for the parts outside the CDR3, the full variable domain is DSGVTQTPKHLITATGQRVTLRCSPRSGDLSVYWYQQSLDQGLQFLIQYYNGEERAKGNILERFSAQQFPDLHSELNLSSLELGDSALYFCASSVGGGQETQYFGPGTRLLVL.

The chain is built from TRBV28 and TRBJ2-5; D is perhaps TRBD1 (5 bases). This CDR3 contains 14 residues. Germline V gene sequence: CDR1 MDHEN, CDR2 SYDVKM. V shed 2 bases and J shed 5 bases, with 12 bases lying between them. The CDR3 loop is CASSLTAGYETQYF. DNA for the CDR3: TGTGCCAGCAGTTTAACCGCAGGGTACGAGACCCAGTACTTC.

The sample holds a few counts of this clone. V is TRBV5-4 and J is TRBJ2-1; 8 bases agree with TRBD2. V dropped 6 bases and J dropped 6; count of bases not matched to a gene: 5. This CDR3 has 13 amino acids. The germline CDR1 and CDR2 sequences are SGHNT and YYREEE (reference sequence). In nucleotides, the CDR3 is TGTGCCAGCATCCAGCGGGAGCGCAATGAGCAGTTCTTC. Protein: CASIQRERNEQFF.

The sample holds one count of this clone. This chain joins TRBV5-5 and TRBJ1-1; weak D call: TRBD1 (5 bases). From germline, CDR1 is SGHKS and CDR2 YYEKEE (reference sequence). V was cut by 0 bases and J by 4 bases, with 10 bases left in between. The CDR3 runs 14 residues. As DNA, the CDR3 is TGTGCCAGCAGCTTGGCTGGGGGGGGCACTGAAGCTTTCTTT. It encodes CASSLAGGGTEAFF.

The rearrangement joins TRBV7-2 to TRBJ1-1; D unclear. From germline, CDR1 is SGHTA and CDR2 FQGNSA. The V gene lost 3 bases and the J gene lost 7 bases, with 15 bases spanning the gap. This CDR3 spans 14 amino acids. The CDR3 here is CASSLLGVAIEAFF. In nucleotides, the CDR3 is TGTGCCAGCAGCTTGCTTGGAGTGGCGATTGAAGCTTTCTTT.

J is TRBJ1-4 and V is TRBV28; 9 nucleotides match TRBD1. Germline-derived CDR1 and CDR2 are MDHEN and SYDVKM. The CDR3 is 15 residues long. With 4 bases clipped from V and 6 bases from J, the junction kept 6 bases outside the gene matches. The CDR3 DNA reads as TGTGCCAGCAGTTCGTACGACAGGGGGGATGAAAAACTGTTTTTT. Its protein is CASSSYDRGDEKLFF.

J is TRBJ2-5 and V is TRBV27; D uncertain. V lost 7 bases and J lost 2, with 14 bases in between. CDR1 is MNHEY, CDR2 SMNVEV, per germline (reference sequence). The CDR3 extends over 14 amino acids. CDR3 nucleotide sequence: TGTGCCAGCAAACTTAGCAGACCTCAAGAGACCCAGTACTTC. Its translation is CASKLSRPQETQYF.

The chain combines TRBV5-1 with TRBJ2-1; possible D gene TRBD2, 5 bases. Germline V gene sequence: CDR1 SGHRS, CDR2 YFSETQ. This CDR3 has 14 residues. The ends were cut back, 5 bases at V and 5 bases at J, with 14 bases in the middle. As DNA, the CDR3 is TGCGCCAGCAGTTCATCTGGACTTAACAATGAGCAGTTCTTC. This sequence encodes CASSSSGLNNEQFF.

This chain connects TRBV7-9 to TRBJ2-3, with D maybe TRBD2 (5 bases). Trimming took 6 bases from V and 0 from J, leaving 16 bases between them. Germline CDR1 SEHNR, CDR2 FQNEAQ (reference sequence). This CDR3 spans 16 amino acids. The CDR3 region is CASRTAGGTSTDTQYF. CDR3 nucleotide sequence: TGTGCCAGCAGGACTGCGGGCGGCACTAGCACAGATACGCAGTATTTT. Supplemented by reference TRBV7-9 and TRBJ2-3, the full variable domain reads DTGVSQNPRHKITKRGQNVTFRCDPISEHNRLYWYRQTLGQGPEFLTYFQNEAQLEKSRLLSDRFSAERPKGSFSTLEIQRTEQGDSAMYLCASRTAGGTSTDTQYFGPGTRLTVL.